The clone carrying this T cell receptor beta chain has a single count. Assignments of participants to cohorts depended upon their own reported clinical history. Here immunoSEQ multiplex PCR was the method, and the copy in TCRdb shows in-frame clones only, minus some. The data hold hundreds of thousands of clones, with more than 85% observed a single time. This sample is drawn from a study of blood T cell repertoires in COVID-19. Study background: T cells, B-cell-depleted T cells, or PBMCs supplied cDNA or gDNA.

The CDR3 spans 16 residues. Trimming took 4 bases from V and 1 from J, leaving 16 bases between them. Per germline, CDR1 MGHRA and CDR2 YSYEKL. The J gene is TRBJ1-2, the V gene TRBV4-1; possible D gene TRBD1, 6 bases. The receptor's source is a woman in her 30s who had recovered from COVID-19. Sequenced material: PBMCs or T cells enriched from blood (not recorded which). The CDR3 sequence is CASSPSPRTVNYGYTF. The DNA of the CDR3 is TGCGCCAGCAGCCCATCCCCTCGGACAGTTAACTATGGCTACACCTTC.